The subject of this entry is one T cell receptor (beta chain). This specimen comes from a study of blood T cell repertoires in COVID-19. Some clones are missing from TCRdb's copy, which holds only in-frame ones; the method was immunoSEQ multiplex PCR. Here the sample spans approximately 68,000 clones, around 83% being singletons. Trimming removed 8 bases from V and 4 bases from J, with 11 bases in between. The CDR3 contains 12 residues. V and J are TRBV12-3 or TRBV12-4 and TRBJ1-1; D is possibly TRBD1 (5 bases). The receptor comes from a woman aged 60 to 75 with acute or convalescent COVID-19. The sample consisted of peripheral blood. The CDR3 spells CASGRGATEAFF. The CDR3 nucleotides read TGTGCCAGCGGACGCGGGGCCACTGAAGCTTTCTTT.